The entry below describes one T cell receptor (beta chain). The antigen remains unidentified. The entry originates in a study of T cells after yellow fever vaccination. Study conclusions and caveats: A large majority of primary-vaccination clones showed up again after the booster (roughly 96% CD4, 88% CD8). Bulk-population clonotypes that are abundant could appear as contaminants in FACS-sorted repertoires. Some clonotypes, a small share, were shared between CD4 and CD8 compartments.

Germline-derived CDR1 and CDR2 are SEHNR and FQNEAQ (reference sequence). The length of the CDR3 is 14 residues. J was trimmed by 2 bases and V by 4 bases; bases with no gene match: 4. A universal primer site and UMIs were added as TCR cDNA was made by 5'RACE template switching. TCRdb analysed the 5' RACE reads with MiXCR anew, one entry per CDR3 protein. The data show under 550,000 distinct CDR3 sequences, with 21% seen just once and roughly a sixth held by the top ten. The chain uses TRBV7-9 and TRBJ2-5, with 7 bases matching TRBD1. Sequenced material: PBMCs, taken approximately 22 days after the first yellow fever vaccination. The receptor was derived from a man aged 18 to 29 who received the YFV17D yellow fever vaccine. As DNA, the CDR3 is TGTGCCAGCAGCTCGGACAGGAGACAAGAGACCCAGTACTTC. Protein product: CASSSDRRQETQYF.